This T cell receptor beta chain was profiled in a study of spatial heterogeneity in lung cancer. General study results and limits: Ubiquitous expanded tumor TCRs were observed in blood more at resection than follow-up.

The CDR3 has 14 amino acids. Germline V gives CDR1 LGHDT, CDR2 YNNKEL (reference sequence). Unmatched junction bases numbered 6, after V lost 7 bases and J lost 7 bases. TCRdb recomputed calls from the 5' RACE reads with MiXCR, one row per CDR3 protein. The profile covers roughly 10,000 distinct CDR3 sequences, with roughly 24% appearing a single time and about 33% taken by the ten largest. Concerning this clonotype itself: The target antigen is unknown.

Documented time point: sample taken at primary tumor resection. Unsorted whole RNA of tumor, nontumor lung or frozen PBMC was sequenced. The donor population consisted of some 70 patients with untreated, early-stage non-small cell lung cancer. V and J are TRBV3-1 and TRBJ2-2; 10 bases line up with TRBD2. The receptor comes from a female donor with early-stage non-small cell lung cancer. The source material was PBMCs, sampled at surgery. The DNA of the CDR3 is TGTGCCAGCAAGCAAGCGGGAGGGTTCGGGGAGCTGTTTTTT. Its translation is CASKQAGGFGELFF.